Shown below are 24 T cell receptor beta chains from a single sample sequenced in a study of blood T cell repertoires in COVID-19. Clones were sequenced by immunoSEQ multiplex PCR, and TCRdb holds only the in-frame ones, with some missing. The table lists more than 250,000 clones, over 75% of them singletons. Sequenced material: peripheral blood. These receptors were collected from a human donor in a cohort sampled during active COVID-19.

The V call is TRBV10-3, the J call TRBJ2-1; tentative D call: TRBD2 (5 bases). CDR1 is ENHRY, CDR2 SYGVKD, per germline. Trimming shortened V by 8 bases and J by 0 bases, and 14 bases separated the two germline ends. This CDR3 is built from 15 residues. CDR3 residues: CAIGAEKSSYNEQFF. CDR3 bases: TGTGCCATCGGAGCGGAAAAAAGCTCCTACAATGAGCAGTTCTTC.

The chain uses TRBV16 and TRBJ2-7; 7 bases match TRBD2. This CDR3 region has 15 residues. The germline V gene has CDR1 KGHSY and CDR2 FQNENV. With V trimmed by 2 bases and J by 3 bases, 7 bases remained unmatched. For the CDR3, the DNA is TGTGCCAGCAGCCAAGCTACGGGGAGGGTCTACGAGCAGTACTTC. It specifies CASSQATGRVYEQYF.

This clone appeared a few times. The gene calls are TRBV28 and TRBJ2-1; D may be TRBD2 (5 bases). With 2 bases removed from V and 4 bases from J, the gap between germline ends came to 9 bases. CDR1 MDHEN and CDR2 SYDVKM come from the germline V gene. This CDR3 has 14 amino acids. The DNA for the CDR3 is TGTGCCAGCAGTTTAAGGACTGAGTACAATGAGCAGTTCTTC. Protein sequence: CASSLRTEYNEQFF.

The rearrangement joins TRBV28 to TRBJ1-1; maybe TRBD1 (6 bases). V dropped 2 bases and J dropped 12 bases, with 13 bases sitting between them. Germline CDR1 reads MDHEN; CDR2 reads SYDVKM. This CDR3 is built from 12 residues. The CDR3 sequence: CASSLPGALSFF. The CDR3 coding sequence is TGTGCCAGCAGTTTACCAGGGGCCCTTTCTTTCTTT.

The chain has TRBV13 and TRBJ1-4; no reliable D call. The CDR3 loop spans 14 amino acids. Germline V lookup: CDR1 PRHDT, CDR2 FYEKMQ (reference sequence). Deletions cut 5 bases from V and 5 bases from J, with 12 bases between. The CDR3 sequence: CASSLRTANEKLFF. The CDR3 region has the DNA TGTGCCAGCAGCCTACGTACCGCAAATGAAAAACTGTTTTTT.

This chain joins TRBV4-3 and TRBJ1-4; D may be TRBD1 (5 bases). Between the trimmed V and J ends, which lost 0 bases and 8 bases, there was a span of 16 bases. The length of the CDR3 is 16 residues. Per the germline V gene, CDR1 is LGHNA and CDR2 is YSLEER. The CDR3 protein is CASSQDPGRAGEKLFF. CDR3 sequence (DNA): TGCGCCAGCAGCCAAGATCCCGGCAGGGCGGGGGAAAAACTGTTTTTT.

V is TRBV6-5 and J is TRBJ2-7; 8 nucleotides agree with TRBD1. This CDR3 contains 16 residues. J was trimmed by 4 bases and V by 2 bases; bases with no gene match: 10. Looked up from germline, CDR1 is MNHEY and CDR2 is SVGAGI. This CDR3 reads CASSYAGGLSPYEQYF. The CDR3 nucleotides are TGTGCCAGCAGTTACGCAGGGGGCCTTTCCCCATACGAGCAGTACTTC.

The chain recombines TRBV18 with TRBJ1-2; TRBD1 is a possible D gene (5 bases). Trimming shortened V by 4 bases and J by 9 bases, and 24 bases separated the two germline ends. Germline loops: CDR1 KGHSH, CDR2 LQKENI. The CDR3 is 16 amino acids. The CDR3 loop reads CASSRTGGGVGVSYTF. CDR3 DNA: TGTGCCAGCTCACGCACCGGTGGAGGGGTTGGGGTCAGCTACACCTTC.

J is TRBJ2-1 and V is TRBV18, with TRBD2 matching over 11 bases. V trimming: 0 bases; J trimming: 8 bases; junction bases outside the gene matches: 6. CDR1 and CDR2 (germline): KGHSH, LQKENI. The CDR3 spans 16 residues. DNA of the CDR3: TGTGCCAGCTCACCACCGAGAGTAGCGGGAGGGGATGAGCAGTTCTTC. Its translation is CASSPPRVAGGDEQFF.

The rearrangement links TRBV11-2 to TRBJ2-1; 8 bases match TRBD2. Losses at the gene ends were 5 bases for V and 1 base for J; bases not matched to a gene: 10. The CDR3 is 17 residues long. Germline CDR1 reads SGHAT; CDR2 reads FQNNGV. CDR3 amino acids: CASSRGQRGNSYNEQFF. The CDR3 DNA reads as TGTGCCAGCAGCCGCGGGCAGCGGGGGAATTCCTACAATGAGCAGTTCTTC. The full variable domain, with the rest looked up from reference TRBV11-2 and TRBJ2-1, is EAGVAQSPRYKIIEKRQSVAFWCNPISGHATLYWYQQILGQGPKLLIQFQNNGVVDDSQLPKDRFSAERLKGVDSTLKIQPAKLEDSAVYLCASSRGQRGNSYNEQFFGPGTRLTVL.

The rearrangement uses TRBV24-1 and TRBJ2-7, with TRBD1 matching over 10 bases. CDR3 size: 13 residues. Germline V gene sequence: CDR1 KGHDR, CDR2 SFDVKD. With 11 bases clipped from V and 3 bases from J, the junction kept 6 bases outside the gene matches. CDR3 region: CAIGGDRGYEQYF. As DNA, the CDR3 is TGTGCCATCGGGGGGGACAGGGGCTACGAGCAGTACTTC.

The chain uses TRBV12-5 and TRBJ2-7; TRBD1 is a possible D gene (6 bases). Deletions cut 3 bases from V and 1 base from J, with 31 bases between. The CDR3 contains 21 residues. Germline V gene lookup returns CDR1 LGHNT and CDR2 FRNRAP. CDR3 in amino acids: CASGLIPTYLTGITGSYEQYF. DNA of the CDR3: TGTGCTAGTGGTTTAATACCTACTTATTTAACAGGGATAACTGGATCCTACGAGCAGTACTTC. Variable domain in full (rest from reference TRBV12-5 and TRBJ2-7): DARVTQTPRHKVTEMGQEVTMRCQPILGHNTVFWYRQTMMQGLELLAYFRNRAPLDDSGMPKDRFSAEMPDATLATLKIQPSEPRDSAVYFCASGLIPTYLTGITGSYEQYFGPGTRLTVT.

The chain couples TRBV7-6 to TRBJ2-3; 12 bases are shared with TRBD2. The CDR3 is 21 residues long. V gave up 0 bases and J gave up 0 bases; unmatched junction bases: 13. Germline CDR1 SGHVS, CDR2 FNYEAQ. CDR3 region: CASSLAVSSSGRAWSTDTQYF. CDR3 in DNA: TGTGCCAGCAGCTTAGCGGTTTCTTCTAGCGGGAGGGCCTGGAGCACAGATACGCAGTATTTT.

The V call is TRBV18, the J call TRBJ1-1, with 10 bases fitting TRBD1. This CDR3 spans 19 amino acids. With V trimmed by 3 bases and J by 0 bases, 13 bases remained unmatched. The germline V gene has CDR1 KGHSH and CDR2 LQKENI. CDR3 sequence (DNA): TGTGCCAGCTCACCGAAGGGGACAGGGGTTAGCCTCATGAACACTGAAGCTTTCTTT. Translation: CASSPKGTGVSLMNTEAFF.

The chain combines TRBV19 with TRBJ2-1; 7 positions match TRBD1. Germline V gene lookup returns CDR1 LNHDA and CDR2 SQIVND (reference sequence). Trimming removed 6 bases from V and 6 bases from J; junction bases left unmatched: 11. The CDR3 is 15 residues long. The CDR3 here is CASSSHSTGPNEQFF. The CDR3 bases are TGTGCCAGTAGCTCACACTCGACAGGGCCCAATGAGCAGTTCTTC.

This rearrangement joins TRBV15 to TRBJ1-2; perhaps TRBD1 as D (6 bases). Trimming left V 3 bases short and J 4 bases short, with 12 bases between. The CDR3 is 14 amino acids. Per germline, CDR1 LNHNV and CDR2 YYDKDF (reference sequence). CDR3 DNA sequence: TGTGCCACCAGCAGTGGACAGTGGATCTATGGCTACACCTTC. This gives the protein CATSSGQWIYGYTF.

The gene calls are TRBV6-5 and TRBJ1-2; TRBD1 matches 8 bases. The length of the CDR3 is 13 residues. J was trimmed by 3 bases and V by 6 bases; bases with no gene match: 3. Looked up from germline, CDR1 is MNHEY and CDR2 is SVGAGI. The CDR3: CASRQGVYYGYTF. CDR3 nucleotides: TGTGCCAGCAGACAGGGGGTGTACTATGGCTACACCTTC.

The chain has TRBV5-1 and TRBJ2-1; 8 nucleotides match TRBD2. V shed 0 bases, J shed 1 base, and the junction held 3 bases outside the gene matches. The CDR3 runs 16 residues. The germline V gene has CDR1 SGHRS and CDR2 YFSETQ. CDR3 protein: CASSLGSGRSYNEQFF. In nucleotides, the CDR3 is TGCGCCAGCAGCTTGGGGAGCGGGAGATCCTACAATGAGCAGTTCTTC. Full variable domain (outside the CDR3, taken from reference TRBV5-1 and TRBJ2-1): KAGVTQTPRYLIKTRGQQVTLSCSPISGHRSVSWYQQTPGQGLQFLFEYFSETQRNKGNFPGRFSGRQFSNSRSEMNVSTLELGDSALYLCASSLGSGRSYNEQFFGPGTRLTVL.

This clone has more than one count but fewer than ten. The chain uses TRBV7-9 and TRBJ1-1; D is ambiguous. V shed 5 bases and J shed 2 bases, with 12 bases lying between them. The CDR3 spans 14 residues. Germline V lookup: CDR1 SEHNR, CDR2 FQNEAQ (reference sequence). The CDR3, as DNA: TGTGCCAGCAGCCCCGGGAGAGGAAACACTGAAGCTTTCTTT. Its translation is CASSPGRGNTEAFF. The variable domain in full, with the rest retrieved from reference TRBV7-9 and TRBJ1-1, is DTGVSQNPRHKITKRGQNVTFRCDPISEHNRLYWYRQTLGQGPEFLTYFQNEAQLEKSRLLSDRFSAERPKGSFSTLEIQRTEQGDSAMYLCASSPGRGNTEAFFGQGTRLTVV.

The chain combines TRBV4-1 with TRBJ2-1; 10 bases agree with TRBD2. The CDR3 length is 15 residues. The germline gives CDR1 MGHRA, CDR2 YSYEKL. Germline trimming cut 0 bases from V and 7 bases from J; bases unmatched to any gene: 3. CDR3 nucleotide sequence: TGCGCCAGCAGCCAAGAAGGGACTAGCGCGAATGAGCAGTTCTTC. This sequence encodes CASSQEGTSANEQFF.

This clone has a handful of counts. The chain carries TRBV13 and TRBJ2-7; TRBD1 matches at 7 bases. CDR3 size: 16 residues. V trimming: 2 bases; J trimming: 5 bases; junction bases outside the gene matches: 12. CDR1 PRHDT and CDR2 FYEKMQ come from the germline V gene (reference sequence). The CDR3 DNA reads TGTGCCAGCAGCTTAATGTCCGGAACAGGGGAGAACGAGCAGTACTTC. It translates to CASSLMSGTGENEQYF.

The rearrangement links TRBV28 to TRBJ2-3; D is possibly TRBD1 (7 bases). The ends were cut back, 3 bases at V and 4 bases at J, with 14 bases in the middle. The CDR3 extends over 15 amino acids. Germline V gene data show CDR1 as MDHEN and CDR2 as SYDVKM. In nucleotides, the CDR3 is TGTGCCAGCAGTTTCGGGCAGGGGGGTGCAGATACGCAGTATTTT. Its translation: CASSFGQGGADTQYF.

The rearrangement joins TRBV3-1 (or the pseudogene TRBV3-2) to TRBJ1-2; D is possibly TRBD1 (6 bases). CDR1 and CDR2 (germline): LGHDT, YNNKEL (reference sequence). Between the trimmed V and J ends, which lost 0 bases and 3 bases, there was a span of 17 bases. There are 17 residues in the CDR3. CDR3 sequence (DNA): TGTGCCAGCAGCCAAGATACAGTGGTCCGACAGGACTATGGCTACACCTTC. This translates into CASSQDTVVRQDYGYTF.

A single count supports this clone. V and J are TRBV2 and TRBJ2-7; 7 bases are a match to TRBD2. The V gene's germline CDR1 is SNHLY and CDR2 FYNNEI. The CDR3 spans 15 residues. V shed 4 bases and J 3 bases; nucleotides not matched to a gene: 9. This chain's CDR3 is CASSVGRGLDYEQYF. In DNA, the CDR3 is TGTGCCAGCAGTGTCGGGCGGGGGTTAGACTACGAGCAGTACTTC.